This TCR beta chain was sequenced for a study of T cells in Graves' hyperthyroidism and ophthalmopathy. Study background: Pretreatment peripheral blood was obtained at initial diagnosis. Study-wide findings and caveats: Ophthalmopathy got predicted by the model a median 6.5 months before its onset.

Amplification of TCR beta CDR3 regions was performed using RNA transcripts as template. TCR CDR3 regions were first amplified by RT-PCR with HTBI primers. From the multiplex PCR reads, TCRdb called clonotypes with MiXCR, one entry per CDR3 protein. Of around 350,000 distinct CDR3 sequences in the sample, about 14% were seen once. CDR1 is SGHRS and CDR2 is YFSETQ in the germline V gene. The CDR3 runs 17 residues. This clonotype has just a few counts. Its target is unknown. One junction end disagrees with the germline gene, perhaps due to a read error. Material for sequencing was blood. This receptor was obtained from a woman aged 30 to 39 with Graves' ophthalmopathy. The chain links TRBV5-1 to TRBJ2-5; TRBD2 aligns across 7 bases. In nucleotides, the CDR3 is TGCACCAGCACCCAATACCCCCGGGGGGAGAAAGGGGAGACCCAGTACTTC. It codes for CTSTQYPRGEKGETQYF.